The 10 T cell receptor beta chains listed next were all sequenced from one sample in a study of blood T cell repertoires in COVID-19 (TCRdb year 2020). Libraries were built with the immunoSEQ multiplex PCR assay. In its TCRdb copy, this immuneACCESS table keeps in-frame sequences only and misses some clones. Where compared with another copy, unresolved V genes explain less than half of these, and the others have no known cause. The sample records more than 300,000 clones, roughly 86% of which are singletons. Around 1.9% of the sample is held by the ten biggest clonotypes. Specimen: PBMCs or T cells enriched from blood (not recorded which). The receptors were sampled from a man in his forties in a cohort exposed to, infected with or recovered from COVID-19 (not recorded which).

The chain combines TRBV5-1 with TRBJ2-3; 8 bases match TRBD1. This CDR3 is built from 16 residues. Germline CDR1 reads SGHRS; CDR2 reads YFSETQ. The ends lost 4 bases at V and 5 bases at J; junction bases unmatched: 12. This CDR3 is CASSAWTGLTGDTQYF. CDR3 DNA: TGCGCCAGCAGCGCCTGGACAGGGTTGACAGGAGATACGCAGTATTTT.

This sequence joins TRBV9 and TRBJ2-3; 8 bases line up with TRBD2. V shed 3 bases, J shed 2 bases, and the junction held 5 bases outside the gene matches. The CDR3 has 15 residues. Germline lookup yields CDR1 SGDLS and CDR2 YYNGEE. For the CDR3, the DNA is TGTGCCAGCAGCGCCCAGCGGGAGTCCACAGATACGCAGTATTTT. It specifies CASSAQRESTDTQYF.

A single count supports this clone. This sequence joins TRBV3-1 (or the pseudogene TRBV3-2) and TRBJ2-7; D might be TRBD2 (5 bases). Trimming took off 5 bases at V and 2 bases at J, with 19 bases between the two ends. The CDR3 consists of 16 residues. CDR1 is LGHDT and CDR2 is YNNKEL in the germline V gene (reference sequence). In DNA form, the CDR3 reads TGTGCCAGCAGCAAGAGCCTCTCGGGAAGTCCCTACGAGCAGTACTTC. Translated: CASSKSLSGSPYEQYF.

The chain recombines TRBV6-5 with TRBJ1-1, with D uncertain. The CDR3 is 14 amino acids. V lost 5 bases, J lost 4 bases, and 14 bases lay in between. CDR1 MNHEY and CDR2 SVGAGI come from the germline V gene. CDR3 residues: CASSTASQFTEAFF. The CDR3, as DNA: TGTGCCAGCAGTACGGCCTCACAGTTCACTGAAGCTTTCTTT.

The chain employs TRBV7-2 and TRBJ1-5; tentatively, D is TRBD1 (6 bases). Germline-derived CDR1 and CDR2 are SGHTA and FQGNSA. V was clipped by 3 bases and J by 7 bases, with 10 bases between them. The CDR3 has 13 residues. The CDR3 coding sequence is TGTGCCAGCAGCTTCCGGACAGACCAGCCCCAGCATTTT. This translates into CASSFRTDQPQHF.

The chain links TRBV3-1 (or the pseudogene TRBV3-2) to TRBJ1-1; TRBD1 aligns across 7 bases. The CDR3 has 16 residues. Germline V gene data show CDR1 as LGHDT and CDR2 as YNNKEL (reference sequence). J lost 0 bases, V lost 5 bases, and 9 bases had no gene match. CDR3 bases: TGTGCCAGCAGCTCGCGAACCGGGACAGTGAACACTGAAGCTTTCTTT. Encoded protein: CASSSRTGTVNTEAFF.

The CDR3 region has the DNA TGTGCCAGCAGCCCCCGGGACAGGGGCTTTGGGACTGAAGCTTTCTTT. It is translated as CASSPRDRGFGTEAFF. The rearrangement links TRBV3-1 (or the pseudogene TRBV3-2) to TRBJ1-1; 10 bases are a match to TRBD1. The germline gives CDR1 LGHDT, CDR2 YNNKEL (reference sequence). Trimming removed 4 bases from V and 5 bases from J; junction bases left unmatched: 10. CDR3 length equals 16 residues.

The chain carries TRBV19 and TRBJ2-1, with D possibly matching TRBD2 (7 bases). The CDR3 is made up of 17 amino acids. Trimming removed 6 bases at V and 9 bases at J, with 27 bases between. Germline CDR1 and CDR2: LNHDA and SQIVND (reference sequence). This CDR3 is CASRRGEIRGPRGEQFF. In DNA, the CDR3 is TGTGCCAGTAGACGGGGGGAAATAAGGGGCCCCAGGGGTGAGCAGTTCTTC.

The CDR3 region has the DNA TGTGCCAGCAGTTACCCGGGACTAGGACCAAATGAGCAGTTCTTC. Its protein is CASSYPGLGPNEQFF. This chain uses TRBV27 with TRBJ2-1; 8 bases map to TRBD2. This CDR3 is built from 15 residues. CDR1 and CDR2 from the germline V gene are MNHEY and SMNVEV (reference sequence). The junction had 9 bases not matched to a gene; V was cut back by 4 bases and J by 7 bases.

V usage is TRBV2 and J usage is TRBJ1-4, with D unclear. V was shortened by 4 bases and J by 8 bases, with 11 bases between the two germline ends. Germline V gene sequence: CDR1 SNHLY, CDR2 FYNNEI. This CDR3 spans 13 amino acids. CDR3 residues: CASSARETEKLFF. CDR3 DNA: TGTGCCAGCAGTGCCCGGGAGACCGAAAAACTGTTTTTT.